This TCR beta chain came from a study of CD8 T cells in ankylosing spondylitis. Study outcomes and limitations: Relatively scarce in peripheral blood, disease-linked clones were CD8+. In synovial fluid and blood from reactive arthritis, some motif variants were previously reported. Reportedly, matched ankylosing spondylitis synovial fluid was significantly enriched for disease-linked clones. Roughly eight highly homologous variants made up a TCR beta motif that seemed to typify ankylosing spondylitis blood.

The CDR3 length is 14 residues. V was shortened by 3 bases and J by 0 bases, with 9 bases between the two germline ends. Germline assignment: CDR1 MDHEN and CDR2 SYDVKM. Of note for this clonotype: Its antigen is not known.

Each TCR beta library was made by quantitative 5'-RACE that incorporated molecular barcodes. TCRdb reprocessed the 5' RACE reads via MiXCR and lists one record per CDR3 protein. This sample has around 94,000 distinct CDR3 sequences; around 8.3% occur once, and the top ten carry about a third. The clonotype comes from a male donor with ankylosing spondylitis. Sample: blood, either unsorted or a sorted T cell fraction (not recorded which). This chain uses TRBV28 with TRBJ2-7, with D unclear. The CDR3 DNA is TGTGCCAGCAGTTTTCTCGGAAACTCCTACGAGCAGTACGTC. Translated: CASSFLGNSYEQYV.